Listed here is a single T cell receptor beta chain. Its specificity is not known. V was clipped by 0 bases and J by 6 bases, with 8 bases between them. This CDR3 has 14 amino acids. Germline CDR1 MNHNY, CDR2 SVGAGI (reference sequence). Method: immunoSEQ multiplex PCR; TCRdb's copy keeps in-frame clones and lacks some. This table has approximately 5,000 clones, 45% to 50% appearing once. This specimen comes from a study of siplizumab effects on memory and regulatory T cells. About the study: Mixed lymphocyte reactions came in pairs, receiving siplizumab at roughly 0.9 ug/mL or receiving no drug.

Coculturing of the mixed lymphocyte reaction cells was performed at 37°C for over 5 days. The reaction combined CFSE-labelled responder PBMCs and Violet Dye-labelled stimulator PBMCs at a 1:1 ratio. Overall study findings and caveats: Only a minor fraction of alloreactive clones mapped to unstimulated subsets.

The chain joins TRBV6-6 to TRBJ2-2; D perhaps matches TRBD1 (5 bases). This TCR came from a human donor in good health; the cells came from an allogeneic mixed lymphocyte reaction. Some clones in this sample may be carry-over from other donors' samples. Sequencing input: CFSE-low (dividing) CD8+ T cells sorted from an allogeneic mixed lymphocyte reaction. The CDR3 protein is CASSYSQGPGELFF. CDR3 DNA sequence: TGTGCCAGCAGTTACTCGCAGGGTCCCGGGGAGCTGTTTTTT.